The next 28 T cell receptor beta chains were all read from a single sample in a study of T cells in women clearing cervical HPV infection. The method was immunoSEQ multiplex PCR; TCRdb's version includes in-frame clones alone and lacks a portion of them. Its listing shows 20,000 to 25,000 clones. Sequencing was done on a sample of blood buffy coat. The receptors shown here come from a woman aged 18-70 years with a cervical HPV16 infection that either progressed to CIN3+ or cleared (not recorded which).

In the case of this clone: The CDR3 end falls 3 residues outside the read, so it is completed with the germline J gene. V is TRBV6-1 and J is TRBJ2-3; D is ambiguous. Deletions cut 2 bases from V and 1 base from J, with 16 bases between. Per the germline V gene, CDR1 is MNHNS and CDR2 is SASEGT. The CDR3 runs 17 residues. The sequenced part of the CDR3 DNA is TGTGCCAGCAGTGAAAGAGACAATTTCACAGGCACAGATACG. Protein sequence: CASSERDNFTGTDT. The entire CDR3 is CASSERDNFTGTDTQYF.

Turning to this clone: The read comes to an end 3 residues before the CDR3 does, leaving the germline J gene to fill in the end. The V call is TRBV7-2, the J call TRBJ2-7, with D perhaps TRBD1 (6 bases). Germline V gene lookup returns CDR1 SGHTA and CDR2 FQGNSA. The CDR3 is made up of 15 amino acids. The V and J ends lost 5 bases and 6 bases respectively, with 20 bases between them. This CDR3 reads CASSQDSYVSSEQYF. The CDR3 DNA, read in part, is TGTGCCAGCAGCCAGGACAGTTATGTTTCGAGCGAG.

As concerns this clone: The read falls 3 residues short of the CDR3 end, and the missing part is taken from the germline J gene. The rearrangement uses TRBV19 and TRBJ2-7; 9 bases map to TRBD2. Germline V gene lookup returns CDR1 LNHDA and CDR2 SQIVND (reference sequence). CDR3 length: 17 residues. With 3 bases clipped from V and 6 bases from J, the junction kept 15 bases outside the gene matches. The sequenced CDR3 bases are TGTGCCAGTAGTATTCCCCGGGCTAGCGGGACCCCAACCGAG. This sequence encodes CASSIPRASGTPTE. The entire CDR3 protein is CASSIPRASGTPTEQYF.

To note about this clone: The observed sequence ends 3 residues before the CDR3 terminus, with the missing tail filled in from the germline J gene. The chain joins TRBV19 to TRBJ1-3; D remains ambiguous. The CDR3 totals 14 residues. V lost 1 base to trimming and J lost 2 bases, with 6 bases between them. Germline values: CDR1 LNHDA, CDR2 SQIVND (reference sequence). The sequenced part of the CDR3 DNA is TGTGCCAGTAGTATAGCGGGGACTGGAAACACC. Encoded protein: CASSIAGTGNT. The whole CDR3 is CASSIAGTGNTIYF.

Details on this clone: The read halts 3 residues ahead of the CDR3 end, with the missing end drawn from the germline J gene. The V call is TRBV7-2, the J call TRBJ1-2; 7 bases agree with TRBD1. CDR1 is SGHTA, CDR2 FQGNSA, per germline. The CDR3 spans 14 residues. V was pared by 0 bases and J by 7 bases, with 5 bases of the junction left unmatched. CDR3 residues: CASSLAQGEGGYTF. Partial CDR3 DNA: TGTGCCAGCAGCTTAGCGCAGGGGGAGGGTGGC.

Comments on this clone: With the read ending 3 residues before the CDR3 end, the germline J gene is used to fill in that end. The V gene is TRBV9, the J gene TRBJ2-6; unclear D gene. Looked up from germline, CDR1 is SGDLS and CDR2 is YYNGEE. V was pared by 5 bases and J by 2 bases, with 2 bases between. CDR3 length: 12 amino acids. The sequenced part of the CDR3 DNA is TGTGCCAGCAGTACTGGGGCCAACGTC. It encodes CASSTGANV. The whole CDR3 sequence reads CASSTGANVLTF.

On this clone: The read is 3 residues too short to cover the CDR3 end, so that end is filled in from the germline J gene. The chain has TRBV30 and TRBJ2-3; TRBD2 aligns across 7 bases. Per germline, CDR1 GTSNPN and CDR2 SVGIG (reference sequence). The length of the CDR3 is 20 residues. J gave up 0 bases and V 2 bases, and 20 bases lay outside the gene matches. CDR3 bases read: TGTGCCTGGAGTACTTGGGGGGGGATACTTAGAAAGACTAGCACAGATACG. Its translation: CAWSTWGGILRKTSTDT. The CDR3 reads in full as CAWSTWGGILRKTSTDTQYF.

To note about this clone: Read coverage stops 3 residues before the CDR3 terminus; the germline J gene supplies the remainder. The chain combines TRBV4-1 with TRBJ2-2, with 14 bases lining up with TRBD2. The CDR3 consists of 18 residues. V was pared by 1 base and J by 5 bases, with 6 bases of the junction left unmatched. Looked up from germline, CDR1 is MGHRA and CDR2 is YSYEKL. The CDR3 bases that were read are TGCGCCAGCAGCCAAGGGGGACTAGCGGGAGTGGGGACCGGGGAG. This gives the protein CASSQGGLAGVGTGE. The whole CDR3 region reads CASSQGGLAGVGTGELFF.

On this clone itself: The missing CDR3 end, 3 residues past where the read stops, is filled in from the germline J gene. The chain uses TRBV19 and TRBJ2-3; D perhaps matches TRBD2 (5 bases). Germline CDR1 LNHDA, CDR2 SQIVND (reference sequence). V lost 4 bases, J lost 0 bases, and 23 bases lay in between. This CDR3 has 19 residues. The DNA read from the CDR3 is TGTGCCAGTAGTAAAACACAAATCCCACTAGTTGCGAGCACAGATACG. Translating gives CASSKTQIPLVASTDT. The complete CDR3 reads CASSKTQIPLVASTDTQYF.

In regard to this clone: Read sequence stops 3 residues before the CDR3 end, and the germline J gene provides the missing end. The V and J genes are TRBV11-2 and TRBJ2-7; D gene unclear. CDR1 and CDR2 (germline): SGHAT, FQNNGV. V was shortened by 2 bases and J by 3 bases, with 14 bases between the two germline ends. This CDR3 has 15 amino acids. The CDR3 bases that were read are TGTGCCAGCAGCTTAAATCCAGGTTACGGCTACGAG. Its translation: CASSLNPGYGYE. The full-length CDR3 reads as CASSLNPGYGYEQYF.

As to this clone: The read ends 3 residues before the CDR3 terminus; that terminus is restored from the germline J gene. The rearrangement links TRBV12-3 or TRBV12-4 to TRBJ2-7; weak D call: TRBD1 (6 bases). V was shortened by 4 bases and J by 1 base, with 11 bases between the two germline ends. This CDR3 is built from 14 residues. CDR3 region: CASSSSDSSYEQYF. Partial CDR3 DNA: TGTGCCAGCAGTTCCTCGGACAGTTCCTACGAG.

On this clone itself: The junction departs from germline at one end; a sequencing error may be responsible. Other nucleotide sequences in the sample specify the same CDR3. The CDR3 DNA, read in part, is TGTGCCAGCAGTGAACAAGACAGCCCTGGAAACACA. This codes for CASSEQDSPGNT. The CDR3 in full is CASSEQDSPGNTIYF. The rearrangement uses TRBV6-1 and TRBJ1-3, with D tentatively TRBD1 (5 bases). Sequencing ends 3 residues short of the CDR3 end; the germline J gene provides the rest. This CDR3 spans 15 amino acids. Germline lookup yields CDR1 MNHNS and CDR2 SASEGT.

As to this clone: The read finishes 3 residues shy of the CDR3 end, and the germline J gene is used to complete it. The chain employs TRBV20-1 and TRBJ1-5; D is perhaps TRBD1 (5 bases). The CDR3 is 16 amino acids. V was clipped by 0 bases and J by 3 bases, with 15 bases between them. CDR1 and CDR2 from the germline V gene are DFQATT and SNEGSKA (reference sequence). CDR3 in amino acids: CSARDNLGGYNQPQHF. CDR3 bases read: TGCAGTGCTAGAGATAATCTGGGGGGTTACAATCAGCCC.

The part of the CDR3 DNA that was read is TGTGCCAGCAGCTATAGCTCGACGCCTGACAATGAG. Its protein product is CASSYSSTPDNE. The entire CDR3 is CASSYSSTPDNEQFF. J is TRBJ2-1 and V is TRBV11-3; D is ambiguous. The read is 3 residues too short to cover the CDR3 end, so that end is filled in from the germline J gene. CDR1 is SGHNT, CDR2 YENEEA, per germline. CDR3 length equals 15 residues. The V end was cut by 4 bases, the J end by 5 bases, with 15 bases between.

On this clone itself: The sequenced fragment ends 3 residues before the CDR3 boundary, so the rest is inferred from the germline J gene. The chain links TRBV18 to TRBJ2-1, with 7 bases that match TRBD1. Germline V gene data show CDR1 as KGHSH and CDR2 as LQKENI. The ends lost 3 bases at V and 8 bases at J; junction bases unmatched: 7. CDR3 length: 14 residues. CDR3: CASSPSTGFHEQFF. The covered CDR3 bases are TGTGCCAGCTCACCCTCGACAGGGTTCCATGAG.

With respect to this clone: The CDR3 end falls 3 residues outside the read, so it is completed with the germline J gene. The chain employs TRBV5-1 and TRBJ1-1, with unresolved D. The germline gives CDR1 SGHRS, CDR2 YFSETQ. The CDR3 has 14 residues. CDR3 sequence: CASSLATVAGGAFF. CDR3 DNA, as far as it was read: TGCGCCAGCAGCTTGGCCACAGTCGCGGGAGGA.

With respect to this clone: With the read ending 3 residues before the CDR3 end, the germline J gene is used to fill in that end. This chain links TRBV20-1 with TRBJ2-3; 14 nucleotides match TRBD2. The germline V gene has CDR1 DFQATT and CDR2 SNEGSKA (reference sequence). With V trimmed by 0 bases and J by 2 bases, 7 bases remained unmatched. This CDR3 is built from 18 residues. The DNA read from the CDR3 is TGCAGTGCTAGAGATCGCAAGACTAGCGGGAGGGCCACAGATACG. This encodes CSARDRKTSGRATDT. The complete CDR3 sequence is CSARDRKTSGRATDTQYF.

Comment on this clone: The missing CDR3 end, 3 residues past where the read stops, is filled in from the germline J gene. V gene TRBV5-4 combines with J gene TRBJ2-5; possible D gene TRBD1, 5 bases. The CDR3 extends over 15 amino acids. Germline V gene data show CDR1 as SGHNT and CDR2 as YYREEE (reference sequence). Trimming removed 4 bases at V and 2 bases at J, with 15 bases between. CDR3 loop: CASSKKDTLQETQYF. The sequenced CDR3 bases are TGTGCCAGCAGCAAAAAGGACACCTTACAAGAGACC.

With respect to this clone: Read data end 3 residues before the CDR3 end; the end is taken from the germline J gene. The chain carries TRBV28 and TRBJ1-4; no clear D gene. From germline, CDR1 is MDHEN and CDR2 SYDVKM. The V end was cut by 5 bases, the J end by 5 bases, with 12 bases between. The CDR3 is 14 amino acids. CDR3 region: CASSRVLINEKLFF. The sequenced part of the CDR3 DNA is TGTGCCAGCAGTCGGGTGTTGATAAATGAAAAA.

About this clone itself: Sequence at one end of the junction differs from germline and may be a read error. The CDR3 is cut off 3 residues early in the read; its end comes from the germline J gene. V is TRBV7-9 and J is TRBJ1-5; no definite D call. This CDR3 has 12 residues. The germline CDR1 and CDR2 sequences are SEHNR and FQNEAQ (reference sequence). CDR3 residues: CANSHQNQPQHF. CDR3 bases read: TGTGCCAACAGCCATCAGAATCAGCCC.

To note about this clone: The DNA ends 3 residues before the CDR3 does, and the rest of the CDR3 is filled in from the germline J gene. This chain connects TRBV11-1 to TRBJ1-4; D is possibly TRBD1 (5 bases). The CDR3 length is 14 residues. Germline-derived CDR1 and CDR2 are SGHAT and FQDESV (reference sequence). CDR3 amino acids: CASSSGGDRSPLFF. CDR3 bases read: TGTGCCAGCAGCTCCGGGGGGGATCGTTCACCA.

On this clone: The read gets to within 3 residues of the CDR3 end, and the germline J gene fills in the rest. This chain uses TRBV6-4 with TRBJ1-5, with 7 nucleotides matching TRBD1. CDR3 length equals 15 residues. Germline CDR1 MRHNA, CDR2 SNTAGT. J was trimmed by 0 bases and V by 6 bases; bases with no gene match: 5. The CDR3 bases that were read are TGTGCCAGCAGAGGGGACAGATATAGCAATCAGCCC. It specifies CASRGDRYSNQP. The whole CDR3 protein reads CASRGDRYSNQPQHF.

A note on this clone: The read comes to an end 3 residues before the CDR3 does, leaving the germline J gene to fill in the end. The V and J genes are TRBV30 and TRBJ1-1; D is possibly TRBD1 (5 bases). The CDR3 extends over 13 amino acids. Germline V gene lookup returns CDR1 GTSNPN and CDR2 SVGIG (reference sequence). Here the CDR3 reads CAWSAYRPRGAFF. The sequenced CDR3 bases are TGTGCCTGGAGTGCGTACAGGCCTCGTGGG. The complete variable domain, with remaining parts taken from reference TRBV30 and TRBJ1-1, reads SQTIHQWPATLVQPVGSPLSLECTVEGTSNPNLYWYRQAAGRGLQLLFYSVGIGQISSEVPQNLSASRPQDRQFILSSKKLLLSDSGFYLCAWSAYRPRGAFFGQGTRLTVV.

On this clone: The missing CDR3 end, 3 residues past where the read stops, is filled in from the germline J gene. The V and J genes are TRBV14 and TRBJ2-3; possible D gene TRBD1, 5 bases. Germline V gene data show CDR1 as SGHDN and CDR2 as FVKESK. Trimming removed 1 base from V and 3 bases from J, with 17 bases in between. CDR3 length: 17 residues. The CDR3 bases that were read are TGTGCCAGCAGCCAAGCCGACACAGGATGGGGTACAGATACG. It yields the protein CASSQADTGWGTDT. The full CDR3 protein is CASSQADTGWGTDTQYF.

Note on this clone: Coverage ceases 3 residues before the CDR3 finishes, and the germline J gene fills in the end. V usage is TRBV6-2 or TRBV6-3 and J usage is TRBJ1-1; 7 bases agree with TRBD1. With 6 bases clipped from V and 4 bases from J, the junction kept 8 bases outside the gene matches. Germline values: CDR1 MNHEY, CDR2 SVGEGT. The CDR3 spans 14 residues. The sequenced part of the CDR3 DNA is TGTGCCAGCAGGCCCACAGGGGATTCCACTGAA. This codes for CASRPTGDSTE. The entire CDR3 protein reads CASRPTGDSTEAFF.

Remarks on this clone: The observed sequence ends 3 residues before the CDR3 terminus, with the missing tail filled in from the germline J gene. The rearrangement links TRBV7-3 to TRBJ2-1, with 11 bases lining up with TRBD2. Trimming removed 1 base from V and 4 bases from J; junction bases left unmatched: 9. The CDR3 spans 18 residues. Germline V gene sequence: CDR1 SGHTA, CDR2 FQGTGA. The sequenced CDR3 bases are TGTGCCAGCAGCTTAAGCTCGGGGGGACTAGCGGTTTACAATGAG. It codes for CASSLSSGGLAVYNE. The full CDR3 sequence reads CASSLSSGGLAVYNEQFF.

As for this clone: The missing CDR3 end, 3 residues past where the read stops, is filled in from the germline J gene. The chain has TRBV10-3 and TRBJ1-1; 11 nucleotides align to TRBD1. The germline V gene encodes CDR1 ENHRY and CDR2 SYGVKD. The length of the CDR3 is 14 residues. V lost 8 bases to trimming and J lost 4 bases; unmatched junction nucleotides: 6. The DNA read from the CDR3 is TGTGCCATCCAAGGTGGACAGGGGGCCACTGAA. The encoded protein is CAIQGGQGATE. The full CDR3 protein reads CAIQGGQGATEAFF.

With respect to this clone: The read is 3 residues too short to cover the CDR3 end, so that end is filled in from the germline J gene. The V gene is TRBV28, the J gene TRBJ2-7; 7 nucleotides agree with TRBD1. From germline, CDR1 is MDHEN and CDR2 SYDVKM. This CDR3 spans 13 amino acids. Unmatched junction bases numbered 7, after V lost 6 bases and J lost 5 bases. This CDR3 reads CASSHRGQDEQYF. The part of the CDR3 DNA that was read is TGTGCCAGCAGCCACCGCGGACAGGACGAG. Together with reference TRBV28 and TRBJ2-7, the CDR3 gives the full variable domain: DVKVTQSSRYLVKRTGEKVFLECVQDMDHENMFWYRQDPGLGLRLIYFSYDVKMKEKGDIPEGYSVSREKKERFSLILESASTNQTSMYLCASSHRGQDEQYFGPGTRLTVT.